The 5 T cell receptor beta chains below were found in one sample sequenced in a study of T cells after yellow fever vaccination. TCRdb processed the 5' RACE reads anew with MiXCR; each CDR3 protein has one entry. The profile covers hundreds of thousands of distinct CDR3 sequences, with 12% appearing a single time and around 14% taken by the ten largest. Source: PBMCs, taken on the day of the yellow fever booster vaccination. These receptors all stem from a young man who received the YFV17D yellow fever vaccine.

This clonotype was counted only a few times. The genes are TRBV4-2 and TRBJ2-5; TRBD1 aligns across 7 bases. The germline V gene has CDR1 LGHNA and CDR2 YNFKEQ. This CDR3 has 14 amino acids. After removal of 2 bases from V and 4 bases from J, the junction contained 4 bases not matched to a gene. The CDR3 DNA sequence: TGTGCCAGCAGCCAATTCGACAGGGCAGAGACCCAGTACTTC. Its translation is CASSQFDRAETQYF.

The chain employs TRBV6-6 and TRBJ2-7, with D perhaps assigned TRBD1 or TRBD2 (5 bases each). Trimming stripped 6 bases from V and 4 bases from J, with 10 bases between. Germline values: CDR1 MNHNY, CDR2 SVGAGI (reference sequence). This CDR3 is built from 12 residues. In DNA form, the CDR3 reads TGTGCCAGCAGGAGGGGTGATTACGAGCAGTACTTC. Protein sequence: CASRRGDYEQYF.

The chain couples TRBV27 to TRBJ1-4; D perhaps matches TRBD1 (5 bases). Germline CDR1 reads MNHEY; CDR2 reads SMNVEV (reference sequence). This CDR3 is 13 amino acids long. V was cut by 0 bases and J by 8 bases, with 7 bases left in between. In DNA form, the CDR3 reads TGTGCCAGCAGTTTATCGGGGCAGGAAAAACTGTTTTTT. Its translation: CASSLSGQEKLFF. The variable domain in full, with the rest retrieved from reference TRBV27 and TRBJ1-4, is EAQVTQNPRYLITVTGKKLTVTCSQNMNHEYMSWYRQDPGLGLRQIYYSMNVEVTDKGDVPEGYKVSRKEKRNFPLILESPSPNQTSLYFCASSLSGQEKLFFGSGTQLSVL.

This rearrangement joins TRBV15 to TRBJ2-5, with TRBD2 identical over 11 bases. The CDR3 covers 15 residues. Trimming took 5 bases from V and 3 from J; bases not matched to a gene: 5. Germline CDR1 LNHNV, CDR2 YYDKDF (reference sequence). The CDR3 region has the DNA TGTGCCACCAGCGGACCGGGACTAGCGGAAGAGACCCAGTACTTC. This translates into CATSGPGLAEETQYF.

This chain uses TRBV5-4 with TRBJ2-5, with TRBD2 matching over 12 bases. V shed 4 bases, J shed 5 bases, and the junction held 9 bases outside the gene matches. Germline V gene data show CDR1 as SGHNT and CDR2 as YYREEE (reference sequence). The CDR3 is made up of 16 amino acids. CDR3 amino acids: CASSRRLAGAEETQYF. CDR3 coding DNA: TGTGCCAGCAGCCGTCGACTAGCGGGAGCGGAGGAGACCCAGTACTTC.